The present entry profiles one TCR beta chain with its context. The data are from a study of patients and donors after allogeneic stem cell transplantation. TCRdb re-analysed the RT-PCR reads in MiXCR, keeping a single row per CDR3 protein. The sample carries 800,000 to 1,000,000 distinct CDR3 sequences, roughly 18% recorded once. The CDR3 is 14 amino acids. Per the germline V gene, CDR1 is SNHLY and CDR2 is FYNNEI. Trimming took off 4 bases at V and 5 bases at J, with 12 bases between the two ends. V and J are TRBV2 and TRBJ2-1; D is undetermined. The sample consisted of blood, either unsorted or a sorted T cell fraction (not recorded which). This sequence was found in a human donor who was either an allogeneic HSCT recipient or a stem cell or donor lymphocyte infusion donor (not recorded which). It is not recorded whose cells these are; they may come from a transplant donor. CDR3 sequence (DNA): TGTGCCAGCAGTGTATCAGGACCGAACAATGAGCAGTTCTTC. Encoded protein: CASSVSGPNNEQFF. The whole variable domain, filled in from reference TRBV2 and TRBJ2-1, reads EPEVTQTPSHQVTQMGQEVILRCVPISNHLYFYWYRQILGQKVEFLVSFYNNEISEKSEIFDDQFSVERPDGSNFTLKIRSTKLEDSAMYFCASSVSGPNNEQFFGPGTRLTVL.